This TCR beta chain is from a study of early T cells in non-severe SARS-CoV-2 infection. The sample holds a few counts of this clonotype. Via MiXCR, TCRdb re-called the 5' RACE reads, giving one row per CDR3 protein. Of about 100,000 distinct CDR3 sequences in the sample, 11% are singletons; the top ten hold more than 6.5%. The germline V and J ends were trimmed by 3 bases and 7 bases, with 19 bases remaining between them. This CDR3 has 15 residues. The chain carries TRBV12-3 or TRBV12-4 and TRBJ2-7; no clear D. The sequencing sample was made of whole blood. This clonotype was obtained from an adult who was a healthcare worker with PCR-confirmed SARS-CoV-2 infection or an uninfected control (not recorded which). The CDR3 bases are TGTGCCAGCAGTTTTGGGGTTCTCAATTCGGAAGAGCAGTACTTC. It is translated as CASSFGVLNSEEQYF.